Following are 3 T cell receptor beta chains from one sample sequenced in a study of blood T cells in healthy people across ages. Then a second PCR, running roughly 7 to 11 cycles, was carried out with a sample-barcoded 5' primer and a J-beta primer mix. TCRdb fed the 5' RACE reads into MiXCR, producing one record per CDR3 protein. This table holds 920,000 or so distinct CDR3 sequences, more than 35% found once. The sequencing sample was made of blood. The source of these receptors is an older woman in good health.

This clonotype was detected a few times. The chain uses TRBV12-3 or TRBV12-4 and TRBJ2-5, with unresolved D. V lost 6 bases and J 6 bases, leaving 11 bases between the germline ends. The CDR3 is made up of 12 amino acids. CDR3 protein: CASRENLQTQYF. The CDR3 DNA sequence: TGTGCCAGCAGGGAGAATCTCCAGACCCAGTACTTC.

The chain employs TRBV24-1 and TRBJ2-1; D tentatively reads TRBD1 or TRBD2 (7 bases each). The germline V gene encodes CDR1 KGHDR and CDR2 SFDVKD. This CDR3 is built from 17 residues. V was trimmed by 6 bases and J by 6 bases, leaving 23 bases between them. This CDR3 reads CATSPRGGSGTPNEQFF. The CDR3 nucleotides read TGTGCCACCAGTCCCAGGGGGGGCAGCGGGACTCCCAATGAGCAGTTCTTC.

The table lists this clonotype with a few counts. The rearrangement links TRBV29-1 to TRBJ2-3; D is unclear. Trimming left V 3 bases short and J 0 bases short, with 4 bases between. CDR1 and CDR2 from the germline V gene are SQVTM and ANQGSEA. This CDR3 region has 12 residues. The CDR3 bases are TGCAGCGTTGAGGCCAGCACAGATACGCAGTATTTT. It encodes CSVEASTDTQYF.